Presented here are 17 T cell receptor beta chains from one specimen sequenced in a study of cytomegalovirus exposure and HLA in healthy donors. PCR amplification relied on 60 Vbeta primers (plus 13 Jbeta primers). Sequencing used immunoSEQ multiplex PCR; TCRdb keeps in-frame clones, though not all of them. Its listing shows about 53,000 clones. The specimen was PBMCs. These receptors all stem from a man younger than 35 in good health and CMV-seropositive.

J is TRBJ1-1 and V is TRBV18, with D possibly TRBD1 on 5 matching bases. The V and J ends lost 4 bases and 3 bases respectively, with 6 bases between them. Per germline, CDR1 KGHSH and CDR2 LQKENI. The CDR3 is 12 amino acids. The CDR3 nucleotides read TGTGCCAGCTCACAACAGGACACTGAAGCTTTCTTT. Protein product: CASSQQDTEAFF.

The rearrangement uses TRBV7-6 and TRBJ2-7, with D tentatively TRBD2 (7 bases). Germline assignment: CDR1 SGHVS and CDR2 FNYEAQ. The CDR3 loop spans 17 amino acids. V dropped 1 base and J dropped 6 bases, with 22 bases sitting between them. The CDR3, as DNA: TGTGCCAGCAGCTTAGATGACCAGGGACAAGGGGAGGGCGAGCAGTACTTC. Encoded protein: CASSLDDQGQGEGEQYF.

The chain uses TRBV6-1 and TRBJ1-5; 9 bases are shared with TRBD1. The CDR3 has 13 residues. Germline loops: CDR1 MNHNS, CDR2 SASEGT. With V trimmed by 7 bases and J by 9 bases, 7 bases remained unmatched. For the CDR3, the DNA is TGTGCCAGCAAAAGACAGGGGGATTCGCCCCAGCATTTT. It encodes CASKRQGDSPQHF.

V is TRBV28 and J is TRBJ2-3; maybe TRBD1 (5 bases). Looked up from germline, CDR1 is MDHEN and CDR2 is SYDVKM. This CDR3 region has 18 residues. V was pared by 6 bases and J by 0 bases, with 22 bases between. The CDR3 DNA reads TGTGCCAGCAGAACCACTGGGGAATACAGGTCTAGCACAGATACGCAGTATTTT. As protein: CASRTTGEYRSSTDTQYF.

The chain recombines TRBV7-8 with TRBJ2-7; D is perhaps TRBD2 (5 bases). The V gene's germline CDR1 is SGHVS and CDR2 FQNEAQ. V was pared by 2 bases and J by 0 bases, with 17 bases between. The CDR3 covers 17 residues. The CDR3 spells CASSLYSSGQASYEQYF. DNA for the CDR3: TGTGCCAGCAGCTTATACTCAAGCGGCCAGGCCTCCTACGAGCAGTACTTC.

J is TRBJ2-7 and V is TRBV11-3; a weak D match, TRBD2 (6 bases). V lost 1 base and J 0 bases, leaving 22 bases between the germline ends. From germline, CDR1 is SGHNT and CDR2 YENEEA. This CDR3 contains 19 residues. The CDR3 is CASSLGTTTGTLSSYEQYF. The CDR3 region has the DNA TGTGCCAGCAGCTTAGGGACCACCACCGGGACTCTAAGCTCCTACGAGCAGTACTTC. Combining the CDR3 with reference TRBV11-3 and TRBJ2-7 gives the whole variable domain EAGVVQSPRYKIIEKKQPVAFWCNPISGHNTLYWYLQNLGQGPELLIRYENEEAVDDSQLPKDRFSAERLKGVDSTLKIQPAELGDSAVYLCASSLGTTTGTLSSYEQYFGPGTRLTVT.

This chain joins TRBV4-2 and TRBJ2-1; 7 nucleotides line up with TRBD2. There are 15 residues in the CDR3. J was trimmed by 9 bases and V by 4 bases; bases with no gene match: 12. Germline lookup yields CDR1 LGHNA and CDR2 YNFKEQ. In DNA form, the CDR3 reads TGTGCCAGCAGCCCTGGGGGAGGGCCCGAGGGTGAGCAGTTCTTC. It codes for CASSPGGGPEGEQFF.

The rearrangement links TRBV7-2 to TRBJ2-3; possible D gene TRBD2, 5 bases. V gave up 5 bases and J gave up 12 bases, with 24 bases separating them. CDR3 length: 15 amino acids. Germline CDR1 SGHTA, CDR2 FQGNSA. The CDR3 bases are TGTGCCAGCAGCCAGGACTCCCGCCCAAACTGGTTACAGTATTTT. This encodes CASSQDSRPNWLQYF.

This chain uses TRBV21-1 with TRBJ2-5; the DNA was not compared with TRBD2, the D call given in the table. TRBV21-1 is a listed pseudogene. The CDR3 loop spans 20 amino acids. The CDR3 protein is CASSKGSGQGTSGRQETQYF. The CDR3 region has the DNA TGTGCCAGCAGCAAAGGTAGTGGACAAGGGACTAGCGGGAGGCAAGAGACCCAGTACTTC.

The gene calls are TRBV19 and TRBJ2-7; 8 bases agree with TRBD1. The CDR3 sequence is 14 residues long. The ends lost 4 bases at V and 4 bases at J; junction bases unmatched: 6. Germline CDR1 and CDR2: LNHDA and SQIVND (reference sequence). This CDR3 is CASSTPGTGYEQYF. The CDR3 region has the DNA TGTGCCAGTAGTACGCCCGGGACAGGTTACGAGCAGTACTTC.

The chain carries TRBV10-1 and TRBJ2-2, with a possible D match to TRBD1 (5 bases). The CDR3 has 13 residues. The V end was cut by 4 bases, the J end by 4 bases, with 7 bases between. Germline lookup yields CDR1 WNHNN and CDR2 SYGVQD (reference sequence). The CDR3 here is CASSGQTTGELFF. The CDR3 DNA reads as TGCGCCAGCAGTGGACAGACCACCGGGGAGCTGTTTTTT.

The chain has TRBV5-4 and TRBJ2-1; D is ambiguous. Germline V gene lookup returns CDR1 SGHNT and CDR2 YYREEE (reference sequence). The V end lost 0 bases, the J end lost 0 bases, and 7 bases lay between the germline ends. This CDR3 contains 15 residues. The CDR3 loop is CASSLDASSYNEQFF. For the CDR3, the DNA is TGTGCCAGCAGCTTGGACGCTAGCTCCTACAATGAGCAGTTCTTC.

CDR3 sequence reads: CAWSLRGFYEQYF. CDR3 in DNA: TGTGCCTGGAGCTTAAGGGGATTCTACGAGCAGTACTTC. The chain couples TRBV30 to TRBJ2-5; D possibly corresponds to TRBD1 (5 bases). The DNA end lines up better with TRBJ2-7; the J call may be wrong. The germline V gene has CDR1 GTSNPN and CDR2 SVGIG (reference sequence). CDR3 length: 13 residues.

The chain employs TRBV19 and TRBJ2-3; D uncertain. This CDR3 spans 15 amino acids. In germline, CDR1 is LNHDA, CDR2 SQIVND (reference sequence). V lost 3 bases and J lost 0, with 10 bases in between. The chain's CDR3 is CASSIQQSSTDTQYF. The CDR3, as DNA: TGTGCCAGTAGTATCCAACAATCTAGCACAGATACGCAGTATTTT.

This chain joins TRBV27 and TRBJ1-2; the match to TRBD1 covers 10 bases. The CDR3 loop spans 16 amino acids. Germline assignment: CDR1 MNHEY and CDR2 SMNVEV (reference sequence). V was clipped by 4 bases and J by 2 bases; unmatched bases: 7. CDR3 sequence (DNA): TGTGCCAGCAGTTCCATACCGGGACAGGGGAACTATGGCTACACCTTC. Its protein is CASSSIPGQGNYGYTF.

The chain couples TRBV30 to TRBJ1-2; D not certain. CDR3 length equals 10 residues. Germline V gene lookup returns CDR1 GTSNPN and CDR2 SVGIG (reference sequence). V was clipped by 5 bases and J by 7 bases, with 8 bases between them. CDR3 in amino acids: CAWRGSGYTF. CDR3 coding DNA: TGTGCCTGGCGTGGTAGTGGCTACACCTTC.

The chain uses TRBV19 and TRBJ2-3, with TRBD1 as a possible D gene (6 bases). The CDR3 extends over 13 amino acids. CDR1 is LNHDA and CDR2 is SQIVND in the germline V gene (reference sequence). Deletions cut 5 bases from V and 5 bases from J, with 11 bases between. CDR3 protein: CASSPTDRDTQYF. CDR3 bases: TGTGCCAGTAGTCCTACGGACAGAGATACGCAGTATTTT.